The 14 T cell receptor beta chains below were found in one sample sequenced in a study of OX40 agonist ivuxolimab in advanced cancers. Using immunoSEQ multiplex PCR, the repertoire was profiled, and TCRdb retains in-frame clones only, with some absent. The repertoire holds tens of thousands of clones, with roughly 88% as singletons. The source material was CD4+ or CD8+ T cells sorted from blood, sampled in a trial of the OX40 agonist ivuxolimab. The receptors were sampled from an adult with an advanced solid tumor such as melanoma, head and neck, liver or kidney cancer.

V usage is TRBV6-5 and J usage is TRBJ2-2; 7 bases align to TRBD1. With 2 bases clipped from V and 8 bases from J, the junction kept 5 bases outside the gene matches. The CDR3 covers 14 residues. Germline loops: CDR1 MNHEY, CDR2 SVGAGI. The CDR3 sequence is CASSYVTGLGELFF. The CDR3 region has the DNA TGTGCCAGCAGTTACGTGACAGGGCTAGGGGAGCTGTTTTTT.

This clone was seen only once. The rearrangement uses TRBV30 and TRBJ2-1; D is ambiguous. The CDR3 is made up of 11 amino acids. Germline V gene sequence: CDR1 GTSNPN, CDR2 SVGIG (reference sequence). V gave up 7 bases and J gave up 9 bases, with 13 bases separating them. CDR3 region: CALDAAIEQFF. The CDR3 DNA sequence: TGTGCCTTGGATGCGGCGATTGAGCAGTTCTTC.

The V and J genes are TRBV7-1 and TRBJ2-3, with 7 bases identical to TRBD2. TRBV7-1 counts as an open reading frame of uncertain function. The CDR3 has 15 residues. V shed 6 bases, J shed 0 bases, and the junction held 6 bases outside the gene matches. The CDR3: CASSSGGTSTDTQYF. The CDR3 DNA is TGTGCCAGCAGTTCCGGGGGGACTAGCACAGATACGCAGTATTTT.

The V and J genes are TRBV7-9 and TRBJ2-7; D unclear. CDR3 size: 13 residues. Germline V gene lookup returns CDR1 SEHNR and CDR2 FQNEAQ (reference sequence). The V end lost 3 bases, the J end lost 7 bases, and 13 bases lay between the germline ends. The CDR3 spells CASSLSAMGEQYF. In DNA form, the CDR3 reads TGTGCCAGCAGCTTGAGCGCAATGGGAGAGCAGTACTTC.

J is TRBJ2-5 and V is TRBV14; D not certain. The CDR3 contains 14 residues. V was shortened by 2 bases and J by 0 bases, with 7 bases between the two germline ends. CDR1 is SGHDN, CDR2 FVKESK, per germline. CDR3: CASSQLEYQETQYF. For the CDR3, the DNA is TGTGCCAGCAGCCAACTCGAGTACCAAGAGACCCAGTACTTC.

Only a few counts were recorded for this clone. The chain recombines TRBV6-5 with TRBJ2-4; D not certain. There are 15 residues in the CDR3. Trimming pared 4 bases from V and 0 bases from J, leaving 10 bases between. Looked up from germline, CDR1 is MNHEY and CDR2 is SVGAGI. The CDR3 loop is CASSSGGVAKNIQYF. The CDR3 DNA sequence: TGTGCCAGCAGTTCGGGCGGCGTAGCCAAAAACATTCAGTACTTC.

The chain links TRBV30 to TRBJ2-3, with D unresolved. This CDR3 is built from 12 residues. V was shortened by 1 base and J by 4 bases, with 6 bases between the two germline ends. Looked up from germline, CDR1 is GTSNPN and CDR2 is SVGIG (reference sequence). The CDR3 protein is CAWSDEADTQYF. CDR3 DNA sequence: TGTGCCTGGAGTGATGAGGCAGATACGCAGTATTTT.

The chain couples TRBV30 to TRBJ1-1; D ambiguous. V lost 0 bases, J lost 1 base, and 6 bases lay in between. CDR3 length: 13 residues. Germline V CDR1 and CDR2: GTSNPN, SVGIG (reference sequence). CDR3 nucleotide sequence: TGTGCCTGGAGTGTTAGGCGGAACACTGAAGCTTTCTTT. Protein sequence: CAWSVRRNTEAFF.

This clone was found a few times. The J gene is TRBJ2-1, the V gene TRBV6-6; 7 positions match TRBD2. V was pared by 6 bases and J by 10 bases, with 6 bases of the junction left unmatched. The CDR3 covers 12 residues. In germline, CDR1 is MNHNY, CDR2 SVGAGI (reference sequence). Here the CDR3 DNA reads TGTGCCAGCAGCCCACTAGCGATCGAGCAGTTCTTC. Protein: CASSPLAIEQFF.

V is TRBV18 and J is TRBJ2-2; a weak D match, TRBD1 (5 bases). The CDR3 extends over 15 amino acids. V was pared by 4 bases and J by 6 bases, with 15 bases between. Germline V gene lookup returns CDR1 KGHSH and CDR2 LQKENI. The CDR3 DNA sequence: TGTGCCAGCTCACTCAGGGCGGCCCCGGCCGGGGAGCTGTTTTTT. Its protein is CASSLRAAPAGELFF.

The genes are TRBV5-1 and TRBJ1-1; no definite D call. V dropped 0 bases and J dropped 0 bases, with 9 bases sitting between them. From germline, CDR1 is SGHRS and CDR2 YFSETQ. This CDR3 region has 15 residues. CDR3: CASSLGGTVNTEAFF. The CDR3 DNA reads TGCGCCAGCAGCTTGGGTGGAACGGTGAACACTGAAGCTTTCTTT.

This clone has only a few counts. The chain joins TRBV2 to TRBJ2-5, with D possibly being TRBD1 (5 bases). Trimming left V 3 bases short and J 4 bases short, with 9 bases between. The CDR3 runs 13 residues. In germline, CDR1 is SNHLY, CDR2 FYNNEI. This CDR3 reads CASSEGRAETQYF. The CDR3 bases are TGTGCCAGCAGTGAGGGCAGGGCAGAGACCCAGTACTTC.

This sequence joins TRBV25-1 and TRBJ2-4; TRBD1 matches at 10 bases. Germline loops: CDR1 MGHDK, CDR2 SYGVNS. The CDR3 covers 17 residues. Trimming cost V 6 bases and J 0 bases; bases outside gene matches: 8. The CDR3 DNA reads as TGTGCCAGCAGGATGACAGGGGGCGTTGGAGCCAAAAACATTCAGTACTTC. The encoded protein is CASRMTGGVGAKNIQYF. Using reference TRBV25-1 and TRBJ2-4 for the parts outside the CDR3, the full variable domain is EADIYQTPRYLVIGTGKKITLECSQTMGHDKMYWYQQDPGMELHLIHYSYGVNSTEKGDLSSESTVSRIRTEHFPLTLESARPSHTSQYLCASRMTGGVGAKNIQYFGAGTRLSVL.

The chain combines TRBV19 with TRBJ2-1; D tentatively reads TRBD1 or TRBD2 (5 bases each). V lost 7 bases and J 4 bases, leaving 14 bases between the germline ends. This CDR3 comprises 14 residues. Germline CDR1 reads LNHDA; CDR2 reads SQIVND (reference sequence). The CDR3 protein is CASNGDGSYNEQFF. The CDR3, as DNA: TGTGCCAGTAACGGGGACGGATCTTACAATGAGCAGTTCTTC.